A single sample gave rise to the 13 T cell receptor beta chains below, sequenced in a study of Graves' ophthalmopathy and Graves' hyperthyroidism. The sequenced template was RNA, covering the TCR beta CDR3 region. An opening RT-PCR round employed HTBI primers and preceded a second-round multiplex PCR. Each CDR3 protein gets one entry after TCRdb re-called the multiplex PCR reads with MiXCR. The sample holds over 500,000 distinct CDR3 sequences, about 24% seen once. The sequenced sample was peripheral blood. All receptors derive from a woman aged 18-29 years with stable Graves' hyperthyroidism. Some clones in this sample may be carry-over from other donors' samples.

The genes are TRBV27 and TRBJ2-3, with 9 nucleotides matching TRBD2. J gave up 8 bases and V 3 bases, and 12 bases lay outside the gene matches. The germline V gene encodes CDR1 MNHEY and CDR2 SMNVEV (reference sequence). This CDR3 spans 16 amino acids. The CDR3 nucleotides read TGTGCCAGCAGTTTGAAGCGGGAGGCGCCCCAAGGTACGCAGTATTTT. It translates to CASSLKREAPQGTQYF.

V is TRBV30 and J is TRBJ1-2; TRBD1 might be the D (6 bases). The V gene's germline CDR1 is GTSNPN and CDR2 SVGIG (reference sequence). With 0 bases removed from V and 4 bases from J, the gap between germline ends came to 12 bases. The CDR3 is 14 amino acids. CDR3 sequence reads: CAWSVHRAIYGYTF. DNA for the CDR3: TGTGCCTGGAGTGTGCACAGGGCAATCTATGGCTACACCTTC.

This clonotype has ten or more counts. The rearrangement uses TRBV6-5 and TRBJ2-2, with 12 bases matching TRBD1. V was clipped by 2 bases and J by 7 bases; unmatched bases: 2. CDR3 length: 15 amino acids. Germline V gene sequence: CDR1 MNHEY, CDR2 SVGAGI. The chain's CDR3 is CASSYGTGGVGELFF. In DNA form, the CDR3 reads TGTGCCAGCAGTTACGGGACAGGGGGCGTCGGGGAGCTGTTTTTT.

In its sample, this clonotype was seen a few times. Relative to the germline gene, one junction end is altered; a read error may explain this. The chain recombines TRBV5-1 with TRBJ2-7; 11 bases fit TRBD2. The CDR3 spans 15 residues. Germline CDR1 reads SGHRS; CDR2 reads YFSETQ. The CDR3 DNA is TGCGCCAGCGGCTTGGAACTAGCGGGGGCGCCGGAGCAGTACTTC. Translated: CASGLELAGAPEQYF.

Many counts were recorded for this clonotype. The chain uses TRBV7-2 and TRBJ1-2; 7 positions match TRBD1. The CDR3 is made up of 15 amino acids. In germline, CDR1 is SGHTA, CDR2 FQGNSA. The ends lost 1 base at V and 6 bases at J; junction bases unmatched: 8. The CDR3 is CASSLEGQRKDGYTF. The CDR3 region has the DNA TGTGCCAGCAGCTTAGAGGGACAGCGGAAGGATGGCTACACCTTC.

This sequence joins TRBV6-1 and TRBJ1-1, with 8 nucleotides matching TRBD1. V lost 6 bases to trimming and J lost 11 bases; unmatched junction nucleotides: 14. This CDR3 is 14 amino acids long. Germline V gene lookup returns CDR1 MNHNS and CDR2 SASEGT. The CDR3 protein is CASSSPTGAKRAFF. The CDR3 DNA reads TGTGCCAGCAGCTCCCCGACAGGGGCTAAAAGGGCTTTCTTT.

Turning to this clonotype: A much larger clone differs by one base, so this may be a read error. The chain is built from TRBV7-2 and TRBJ1-2; D call uncertain. V was clipped by 1 base and J by 7 bases, with 13 bases between them. Germline V gives CDR1 SGHTA, CDR2 FQGNSA. There are 14 residues in the CDR3. CDR3 protein: CASSLVFWDSGYTF. CDR3 nucleotides: TGTGCCAGCAGCTTAGTTTTCTGGGATAGTGGCTACACCTTC.

This chain uses TRBV7-2 with TRBJ2-5; TRBD2 matches 9 bases. Germline-derived CDR1 and CDR2 are SGHTA and FQGNSA. V trimming: 5 bases; J trimming: 5 bases; junction bases outside the gene matches: 9. This CDR3 has 15 amino acids. The CDR3 nucleotides read TGTGCCAGCAGCCCAGGGCGGGGGGGCCTGGAGACCCAGTACTTC. Amino acids: CASSPGRGGLETQYF.

This rearrangement joins TRBV20-1 to TRBJ2-3; D may correspond to TRBD1 or TRBD2 (5 bases each). Germline V CDR1 and CDR2: DFQATT, SNEGSKA (reference sequence). This CDR3 spans 12 amino acids. Between the trimmed V and J ends, which lost 6 bases and 6 bases, there was a span of 13 bases. The CDR3 sequence is CSAQGALDTQYF. CDR3 DNA sequence: TGCAGTGCCCAGGGAGCGTTGGATACGCAGTATTTT.

This clonotype was detected only a few times. The V gene is TRBV2, the J gene TRBJ1-3; D is unresolved. The V end was cut by 8 bases, the J end by 0 bases, with 14 bases between. Per the germline V gene, CDR1 is SNHLY and CDR2 is FYNNEI. The CDR3 sequence is 15 residues long. The CDR3 coding sequence is TGTGCCAGCCAGAGCCAGCGGAGCTCTGGAAACACCATATATTTT. Translating it yields CASQSQRSSGNTIYF.

This clonotype was found many times. The junction differs from germline at one of its ends, possibly a read error. The V call is TRBV19, the J call TRBJ2-5; 12 positions agree with TRBD1. CDR1 LNHDA and CDR2 SQIVND come from the germline V gene (reference sequence). The CDR3 loop spans 19 amino acids. CDR3 coding DNA: TGTGCCAGTAGTCCGAGGGGTCCCGGGACAGGGGGCGCGAGGGAGATCCAGTACTTC. It translates to CASSPRGPGTGGAREIQYF.

V gene TRBV19 combines with J gene TRBJ1-5; D is uncertain. The CDR3 spans 14 residues. Germline CDR1 LNHDA, CDR2 SQIVND (reference sequence). The V end lost 2 bases, the J end lost 3 bases, and 8 bases lay between the germline ends. The CDR3 sequence is CASSITAHNQPQHF. CDR3 DNA: TGTGCCAGTAGTATAACGGCGCACAATCAGCCCCAGCATTTT.

V and J are TRBV28 and TRBJ1-5; weak D call: TRBD1 (6 bases). Germline CDR1 reads MDHEN; CDR2 reads SYDVKM. This CDR3 contains 15 residues. Deletions cut 2 bases from V and 5 bases from J, with 13 bases between. The CDR3 region is CASSLRNRVHQPQHF. CDR3 DNA sequence: TGTGCCAGCAGTTTACGCAACAGGGTTCATCAGCCCCAGCATTTT.